The TCR beta chain under discussion was sequenced for a study of a mutant IDH1 vaccine in newly diagnosed glioma (dated by TCRdb to about 2021). About the investigation overall: Of the roughly 33 treated patients, approximately 62% were male and approximately 40% were female, and a mean age of around 40 years was recorded. Prior to enrollment, patients had been given standard therapy consisting of radiotherapy alone, temozolomide alone, or radiochemotherapy with temozolomide, with the combination given to most patients. Peripheral blood samples were drawn at six visits, namely V03 (baseline), V05, V07, V10, V12 and V13. Longitudinal TCRB deep sequencing was performed for 25 to 30 treated patients wherever samples were available for exploratory analyses.

Libraries were constructed by the immunoSEQ multiplex PCR assay. The hsTCRB Kit was used according to the manufacturer's protocol to amplify rearranged TCR beta chain sequences. Sequencing of TCRB libraries was carried out on an Illumina MiSeq. The study's processing was this. The proprietary platform of the kit vendor was used for demultiplexing, trimming and gene mapping. TCRdb took over this immuneACCESS table, retaining in-frame rearrangements with V and J assigned. Such tables are incomplete; in checked studies, under half of the missing clones stem from an unresolved V gene, and the remainder is unexplained. The V and J calls and the clone size are those of that table, but D and trimming were determined from the DNA. Recorded for this sample are some 51,000 clones; approximately 80% of them occurred a single time. The ten largest clones capture 1.8% of the sample. Comment on this clone: Which antigen it targets is not known. Per-base quality was not reported, and no clone a single base away is much larger than it.

The time point label here, explained by the study, means: baseline, week 1 (first vaccination visit). The meaning of the sample's treatment or condition label: pre-vaccination baseline after standard-of-care therapy. The donors had newly diagnosed IDH1-mutant astrocytomas of WHO grade 3 or 4 that showed loss of nuclear ATRX. The samples were drawn from NOA16, a multicentre, single-arm, open-label phase I trial in Germany that tested a mutant IDH1 peptide vaccine in humans for the first time. For immunogenicity testing, the blood drawn at visit V03 was used as the baseline sample. The DNeasy Blood and Tissue Kit was used to extract genomic DNA from EDTA blood for TCRB sequencing. Per the germline V gene, SGHVS is the CDR1 and FQNEAQ is the CDR2. V is clipped by 0 bases and J by 5 bases, and the sequence between their germline boundaries is 7 bases long. Reading from cysteine to phenylalanine, the CDR3 counts 13 amino acids. CDR3 DNA only is kept here, 39 bases in frame from base 1.

The full study reports these points: Across multiple MHC alleles, vaccine-induced immune responses were seen in 85% to 95% of patients. According to the authors, sample limitations meant that analyses of patient blood samples could not be reproduced. No apparent relationship was observed between pseudoprogression and alterations in the top peripheral T cell clonotypes detected by TCRB sequencing. Availability determined which PBMC samples were chosen for TCRB deep sequencing.

The sequence joins TRBV7-8 to TRBJ2-5; too little of a D gene remains to name it. The sample in question was PBMCs, obtained from a glioma patient treated with radiotherapy, temozolomide or both. The sequence came from a woman between 40 and 50 years old with glioma. CDR3 protein: CASSLAGPETQYF. The nucleotide sequence reads as follows: TGTGCCAGCAGCTTAGCTGGGCCCGAGACCCAGTACTTC.